This TCR beta chain was documented in a study of OX40 agonist ivuxolimab in advanced cancers. Study-wide context: Patients took ivuxolimab, an agonistic anti-OX40 (CD134) antibody. Three patients, one with hepatocellular carcinoma and two with cutaneous melanoma, achieved partial responses.

The CDR3 consists of 13 residues. The ends were cut back, 7 bases at V and 4 bases at J, with 14 bases in the middle. In germline, CDR1 is MNHEY, CDR2 SVGAGI. Autoimmune disease history or systemic immunosuppression was exclusionary. This table comes from immunoSEQ multiplex PCR, and its TCRdb copy is limited to in-frame clones, with some not included. The sample records roughly 21,000 clones, 88% being singletons. This clonotype originated in an adult with an advanced solid tumor such as melanoma, head and neck, liver or kidney cancer. Source: CD4+ or CD8+ T cells sorted from blood, taken in a trial of the OX40 agonist ivuxolimab. This chain links TRBV6-5 with TRBJ2-7; D is possibly TRBD1 (5 bases). The DNA for the CDR3 is TGTGCCAGCAATCCAGGGTTTGGGTACGAGCAGTACTTC. Its translation: CASNPGFGYEQYF.